The 8 T cell receptor beta chains presented below share a single source sample, sequenced in a study of T cell repertoires and HLA-DP antigens. Repertoires were generated with immunoSEQ multiplex PCR, while TCRdb's copy carries only in-frame clones and drops some. The sample carries 65,000 to 95,000 clones, around 80% recorded once. No antigen has been assigned to these receptors. Sequencing was done on a sample of CD4+ T cells from PBMCs. These receptors all stem from a man between 60 and 75 years old in good health and CMV-seronegative.

This clone was seen only a few times. The chain has TRBV7-9 and TRBJ1-4; 8 positions agree with TRBD1. After removal of 6 bases from V and 5 bases from J, the junction contained 5 bases not matched to a gene. The CDR3 covers 14 residues. Germline CDR1 reads SEHNR; CDR2 reads FQNEAQ (reference sequence). The CDR3 nucleotides are TGTGCCAGCAGTCTAAGGACAGGGAATGAAAAACTGTTTTTT. Amino acids: CASSLRTGNEKLFF.

V gene TRBV27 combines with J gene TRBJ2-2; 9 nucleotides match TRBD2. J gave up 7 bases and V 5 bases, and 5 bases lay outside the gene matches. The CDR3 is 14 residues long. The V gene's germline CDR1 is MNHEY and CDR2 SMNVEV (reference sequence). As DNA, the CDR3 is TGTGCCAGCAGTCAGCTAGCGGGGCACGGGGAGCTGTTTTTT. This codes for CASSQLAGHGELFF.

This clone was observed a few times. This sequence joins TRBV7-8 and TRBJ1-6; 7 nucleotides line up with TRBD1. This CDR3 comprises 14 residues. Losses at the gene ends were 5 bases for V and 7 bases for J; bases not matched to a gene: 5. The V gene's germline CDR1 is SGHVS and CDR2 FQNEAQ. The CDR3 DNA reads as TGTGCCAGCAGCCCCGGGACAGCGAATTCACCCCTCCACTTT. It specifies CASSPGTANSPLHF.

The gene calls are TRBV2 and TRBJ1-2, with 7 nucleotides matching TRBD1. J gave up 8 bases and V 5 bases, and 5 bases lay outside the gene matches. CDR3 length: 12 amino acids. CDR1 SNHLY and CDR2 FYNNEI come from the germline V gene. CDR3 DNA sequence: TGTGCCAGCAGTTACGACAGGGTCGGCTACACCTTC. Translating gives CASSYDRVGYTF.

The J gene is TRBJ2-5, the V gene TRBV27, with D perhaps assigned TRBD1 or TRBD2 (5 bases each). CDR3 length: 14 amino acids. The V gene's germline CDR1 is MNHEY and CDR2 SMNVEV (reference sequence). Trimming stripped 5 bases from V and 2 bases from J, with 12 bases between. CDR3 in amino acids: CASSRWGSQETQYF. CDR3 bases: TGTGCCAGCAGTAGGTGGGGGAGTCAAGAGACCCAGTACTTC.

This clone was observed once. This rearrangement joins TRBV5-1 to TRBJ2-7; tentative D call: TRBD1 (5 bases). V lost 4 bases to trimming and J lost 3 bases, with 14 bases between them. CDR1 is SGHRS and CDR2 is YFSETQ in the germline V gene. The length of the CDR3 is 14 residues. The CDR3 reads CASSAIPDSYEQYF. CDR3 nucleotide sequence: TGCGCCAGCAGCGCAATTCCTGACAGCTACGAGCAGTACTTC.

The chain couples TRBV14 to TRBJ1-1, with D tentatively TRBD1 (5 bases). The CDR3 totals 15 residues. CDR1 SGHDN and CDR2 FVKESK come from the germline V gene. V gave up 4 bases and J gave up 0 bases, with 12 bases separating them. The DNA of the CDR3 is TGTGCCAGCAGCCCAGATTGGGGCCTGAACACTGAAGCTTTCTTT. As protein: CASSPDWGLNTEAFF.

The J gene is TRBJ1-5, the V gene TRBV7-2, with D possibly TRBD1 on 6 matching bases. CDR3 size: 17 residues. Trimming stripped 1 base from V and 4 bases from J, with 17 bases between. Germline assignment: CDR1 SGHTA and CDR2 FQGNSA. The CDR3 region has the DNA TGTGCCAGCAGCTTAGAAGGGGGGCGCTACCCTAATCAGCCCCAGCATTTT. Encoded protein: CASSLEGGRYPNQPQHF.